This TCR beta chain was documented in a study of technical replicates of blood from a handful of donors. Germline lookup yields CDR1 SQVTM and CDR2 ANQGSEA. Trimming took off 6 bases at V and 11 bases at J, with 14 bases between the two ends. The CDR3 is 11 residues long. TCRdb's copy holds only in-frame clones and misses some; the assay was immunoSEQ multiplex PCR. The sample shows 85,000 to 95,000 clones, around 96% of them seen only once. Sequences were obtained from T cells isolated from PBMCs. The receptor's source is a human donor in good health. This rearrangement joins TRBV29-1 to TRBJ2-1; the D gene is possibly TRBD1 (6 bases). The CDR3 coding sequence is TGCAGCGTCCCTAGAGGGGGTAAGCAGTTCTTC. Translation gives CSVPRGGKQFF.